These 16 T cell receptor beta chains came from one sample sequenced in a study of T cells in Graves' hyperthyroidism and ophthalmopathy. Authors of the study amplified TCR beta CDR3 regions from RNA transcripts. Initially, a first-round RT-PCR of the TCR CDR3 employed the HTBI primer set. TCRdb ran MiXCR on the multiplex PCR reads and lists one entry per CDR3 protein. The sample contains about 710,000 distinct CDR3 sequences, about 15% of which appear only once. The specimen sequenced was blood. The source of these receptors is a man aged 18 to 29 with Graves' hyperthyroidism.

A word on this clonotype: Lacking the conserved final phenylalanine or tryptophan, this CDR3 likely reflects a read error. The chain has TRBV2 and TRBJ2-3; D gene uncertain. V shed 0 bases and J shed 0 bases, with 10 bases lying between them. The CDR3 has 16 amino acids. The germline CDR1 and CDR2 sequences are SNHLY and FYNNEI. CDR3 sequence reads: CASSEALLASTDTQYL. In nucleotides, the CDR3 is TGTGCCAGCAGTGAAGCGCTGCTTGCTAGCACAGATACGCAGTATTTA.

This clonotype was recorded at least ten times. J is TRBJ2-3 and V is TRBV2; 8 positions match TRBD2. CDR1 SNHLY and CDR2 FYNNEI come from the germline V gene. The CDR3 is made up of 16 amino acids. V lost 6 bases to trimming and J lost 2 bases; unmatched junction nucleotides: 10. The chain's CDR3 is CASRGKTSGVTDTQYF. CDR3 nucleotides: TGTGCCAGCAGGGGAAAAACTAGCGGAGTCACAGATACGCAGTATTTT.

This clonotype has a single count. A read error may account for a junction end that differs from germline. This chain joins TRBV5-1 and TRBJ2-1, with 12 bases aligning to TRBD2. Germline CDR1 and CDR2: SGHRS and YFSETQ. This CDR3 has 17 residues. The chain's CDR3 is CASSLSPLAGGRNEQFF. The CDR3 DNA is TGTGCCAGCAGCCTTTCCCCCCTAGCGGGAGGGAGGAATGAGCAGTTCTTC. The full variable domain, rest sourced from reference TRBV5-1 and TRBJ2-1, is KAGVTQTPRYLIKTRGQQVTLSCSPISGHRSVSWYQQTPGQGLQFLFEYFSETQRNKGNFPGRFSGRQFSNSRSEMNVSTLELGDSALYLCASSLSPLAGGRNEQFFGPGTRLTVL.

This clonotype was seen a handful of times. CDR3 nucleotides: TGTGCCAGCAGTTTAGTTTGGGGAGGCTACACCTTC. Amino acids: CASSLVWGGYTF. V gene TRBV12-3 or TRBV12-4 combines with J gene TRBJ1-2; no reliable D call. V was clipped by 1 base and J by 8 bases, with 8 bases between them. The CDR3 loop spans 12 amino acids.

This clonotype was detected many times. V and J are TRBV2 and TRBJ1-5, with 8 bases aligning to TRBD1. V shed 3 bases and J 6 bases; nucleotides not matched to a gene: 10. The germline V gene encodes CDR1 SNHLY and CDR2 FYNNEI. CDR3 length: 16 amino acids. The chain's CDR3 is CASSDRGTGGTQPQHF. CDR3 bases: TGTGCCAGCAGTGATAGAGGGACAGGTGGAACTCAGCCCCAGCATTTT. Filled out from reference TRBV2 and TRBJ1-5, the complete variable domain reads EPEVTQTPSHQVTQMGQEVILRCVPISNHLYFYWYRQILGQKVEFLVSFYNNEISEKSEIFDDQFSVERPDGSNFTLKIRSTKLEDSAMYFCASSDRGTGGTQPQHFGDGTRLSIL.

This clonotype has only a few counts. The CDR3: CSAPARERRATDTQYF. In DNA, the CDR3 is TGCAGTGCTCCAGCCCGGGAGAGAAGGGCTACAGATACGCAGTATTTT. The chain combines TRBV20-1 with TRBJ2-3, with D possibly TRBD2 on 6 matching bases. Trimming cost V 5 bases and J 3 bases, with 21 bases left between them. This CDR3 has 16 amino acids. Germline-derived CDR1 and CDR2 are DFQATT and SNEGSKA (reference sequence).

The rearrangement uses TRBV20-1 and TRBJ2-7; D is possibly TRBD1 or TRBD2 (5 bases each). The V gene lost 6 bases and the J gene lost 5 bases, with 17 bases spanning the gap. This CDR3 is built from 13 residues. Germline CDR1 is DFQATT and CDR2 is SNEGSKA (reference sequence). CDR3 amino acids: CSAREGPGHEQYF. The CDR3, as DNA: TGCAGTGCCCGAGAGGGGCCCGGTCACGAGCAGTACTTC.

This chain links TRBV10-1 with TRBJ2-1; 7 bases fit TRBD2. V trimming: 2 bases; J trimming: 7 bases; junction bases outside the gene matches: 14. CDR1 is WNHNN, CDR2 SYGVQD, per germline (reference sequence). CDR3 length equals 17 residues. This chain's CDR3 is CASSERKGTTLSNEQFF. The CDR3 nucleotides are TGCGCCAGCAGTGAGAGGAAGGGGACTACCCTCAGTAATGAGCAGTTCTTC.

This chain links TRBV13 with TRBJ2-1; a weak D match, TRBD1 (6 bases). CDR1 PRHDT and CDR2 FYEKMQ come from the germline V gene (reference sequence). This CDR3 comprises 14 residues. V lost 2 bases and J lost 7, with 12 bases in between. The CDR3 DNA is TGTGCCAGCAGCTTAAAGAGGGGGATGAATGAGCAGTTCTTC. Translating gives CASSLKRGMNEQFF.

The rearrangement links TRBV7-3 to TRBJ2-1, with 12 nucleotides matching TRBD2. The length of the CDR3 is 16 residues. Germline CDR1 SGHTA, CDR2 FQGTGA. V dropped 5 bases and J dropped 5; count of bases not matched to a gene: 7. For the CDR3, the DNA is TGTGCCAGCAGCGCCCTAGCGGGAGGGCCCCACAATGAGCAGTTCTTC. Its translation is CASSALAGGPHNEQFF. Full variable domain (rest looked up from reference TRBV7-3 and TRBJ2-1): GAGVSQTPSNKVTEKGKYVELRCDPISGHTALYWYRQSLGQGPEFLIYFQGTGAADDSGLPNDRFFAVRPEGSVSTLKIQRTERGDSAVYLCASSALAGGPHNEQFFGPGTRLTVL.

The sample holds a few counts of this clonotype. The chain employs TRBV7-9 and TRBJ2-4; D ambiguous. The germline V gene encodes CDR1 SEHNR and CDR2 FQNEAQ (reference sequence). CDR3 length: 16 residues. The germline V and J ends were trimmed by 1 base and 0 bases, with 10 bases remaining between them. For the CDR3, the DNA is TGTGCCAGCAGCTTAGGCTCAGGATTAGCCAAAAACATTCAGTACTTC. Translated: CASSLGSGLAKNIQYF.

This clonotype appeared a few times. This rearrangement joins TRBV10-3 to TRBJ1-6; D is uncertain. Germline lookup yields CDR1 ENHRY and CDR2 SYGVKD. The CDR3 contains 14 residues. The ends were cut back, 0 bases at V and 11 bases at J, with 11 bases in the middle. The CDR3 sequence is CAISESRTMAPLHF. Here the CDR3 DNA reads TGTGCCATCAGTGAGTCGAGAACCATGGCACCCCTCCACTTT.

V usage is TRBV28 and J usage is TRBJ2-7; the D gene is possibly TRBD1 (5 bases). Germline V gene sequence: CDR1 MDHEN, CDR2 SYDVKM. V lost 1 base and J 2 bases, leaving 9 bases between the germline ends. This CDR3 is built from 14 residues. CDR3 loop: CASSLSLRAYEQYF. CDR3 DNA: TGTGCCAGCAGTTTATCCCTCAGGGCCTACGAGCAGTACTTC.

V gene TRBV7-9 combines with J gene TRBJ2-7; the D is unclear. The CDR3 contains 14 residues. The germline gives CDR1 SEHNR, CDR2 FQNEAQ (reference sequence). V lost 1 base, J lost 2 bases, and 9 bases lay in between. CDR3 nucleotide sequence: TGTGCCAGCAGCTTAGTTGGGAACCCCTACGAGCAGTACTTC. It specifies CASSLVGNPYEQYF.

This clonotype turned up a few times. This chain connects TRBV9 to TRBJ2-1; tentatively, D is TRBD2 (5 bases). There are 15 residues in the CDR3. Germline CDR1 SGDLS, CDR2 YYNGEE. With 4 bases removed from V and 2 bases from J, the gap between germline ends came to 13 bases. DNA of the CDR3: TGTGCCAGCAGCCCAGGACTCGAAACCTACAATGAGCAGTTCTTC. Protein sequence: CASSPGLETYNEQFF. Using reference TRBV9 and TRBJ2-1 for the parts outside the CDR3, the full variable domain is DSGVTQTPKHLITATGQRVTLRCSPRSGDLSVYWYQQSLDQGLQFLIQYYNGEERAKGNILERFSAQQFPDLHSELNLSSLELGDSALYFCASSPGLETYNEQFFGPGTRLTVL.

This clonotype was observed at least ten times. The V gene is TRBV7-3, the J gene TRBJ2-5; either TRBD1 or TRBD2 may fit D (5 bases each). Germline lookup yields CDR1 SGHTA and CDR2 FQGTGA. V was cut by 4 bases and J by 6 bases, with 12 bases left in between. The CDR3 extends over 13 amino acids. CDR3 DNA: TGTGCCAGCAGCTCCCGGGACGCGAAGACCCAGTACTTC. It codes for CASSSRDAKTQYF.